This T cell receptor beta chain was sequenced in a study of OX40 agonist ivuxolimab in advanced cancers. General observations from the study: Certain nonresponders likewise exhibited a low normalized T-cell clonal expansion. At 0.1 to 3.0 mg/kg, CD4+ and CD8+ blood T cells expanded clonally by week 6. The work left the antigen specificity of expanded peripheral T cells undetermined.

Comment on this clone: The target antigen is unknown.

Repertoires were generated with immunoSEQ multiplex PCR, while TCRdb's copy carries only in-frame clones and drops some. The sample gives around 7,000 clones, more than 75% of which show up once; 15% to 20% is in the top ten. The sequence was obtained from an adult with an advanced solid tumor such as melanoma, head and neck, liver or kidney cancer. Material: CD4+ or CD8+ T cells sorted from blood, obtained in a trial of the OX40 agonist ivuxolimab.

The CDR3 sequence: CASSQTVQSGEKLFF. CDR3 bases: TGCGCCAGCAGCCAAACTGTACAGTCGGGTGAAAAACTGTTTTTT. V is TRBV4-3 and J is TRBJ1-4; D gene ambiguous. With 2 bases removed from V and 7 bases from J, the gap between germline ends came to 14 bases. In germline, CDR1 is LGHNA, CDR2 YSLEER. The CDR3 is 15 amino acids.